Listed here is a single T cell receptor (beta chain). Its cognate antigen is unknown. This entry belongs to a study of identical twins. Germline V gene lookup returns CDR1 KGHSH and CDR2 LQKENI. V lost 1 base and J 4 bases, leaving 10 bases between the germline ends. CDR3 size: 14 residues. TCRdb reprocessed the 5' RACE reads via MiXCR and lists one record per CDR3 protein. The sample includes hundreds of thousands of distinct CDR3 sequences, roughly 18% of them seen just once. Study results and limitations: For cord blood, abundant beta clonotypes had fewer insertions, unlike memory repertoires, which showed none.

This same sample was also taken into another study, of T cells expressing NK-cell markers. As reported in that work: Sequencing of TCR beta repertoires drew on sorted CD3+CD56+NKG2C+, CD3+CD56+NKG2C- and CD3+CD56-NKG2C+ T cells. Whether expanded NKG2C+ T cell clones were HCMV specific stayed uncertain.

Sequenced input: PBMCs. The TCR sequence derives from a woman between 18 and 30 years old in good health. This sequence joins TRBV18 and TRBJ1-2; D unclear. This CDR3 reads CASSPQGPFYGYTF. The CDR3 nucleotides are TGTGCCAGCTCACCACAGGGCCCATTCTATGGCTACACCTTC.